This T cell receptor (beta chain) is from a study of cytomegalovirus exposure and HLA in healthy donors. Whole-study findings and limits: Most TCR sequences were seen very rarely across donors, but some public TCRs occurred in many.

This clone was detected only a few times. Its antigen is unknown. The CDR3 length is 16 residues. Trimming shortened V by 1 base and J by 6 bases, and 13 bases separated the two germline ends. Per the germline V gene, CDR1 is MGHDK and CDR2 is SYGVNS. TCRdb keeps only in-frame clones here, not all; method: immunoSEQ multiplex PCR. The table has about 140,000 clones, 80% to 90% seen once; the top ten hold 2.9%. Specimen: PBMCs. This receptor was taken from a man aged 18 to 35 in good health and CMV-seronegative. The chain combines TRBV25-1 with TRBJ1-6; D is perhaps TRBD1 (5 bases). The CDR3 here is CASSESRRGGNSPLHF. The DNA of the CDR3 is TGTGCCAGCAGTGAATCTCGTCGGGGGGGTAATTCACCCCTCCACTTT.